These 6 T cell receptor beta chains were all obtained from the same sample, sequenced in a study of blood T cell repertoires in COVID-19 (TCRdb year 2020). The library was made by the immunoSEQ multiplex PCR assay. The immuneACCESS repertoire file appears here via TCRdb, limited to in-frame rearrangements. These files lack a portion of the clones; in checked studies, under half of the deficit traces to unresolved V genes, and the cause of the others is not known. This sample gives some 90,000 clones in total; 86% of them show up just once. 15% to 20% of the sample comes from the top ten. Sequencing was carried out using peripheral blood. The receptor source for this set is a woman older than 75 with acute or convalescent COVID-19.

The CDR3 region is CASSPRTGDGNQPQHF. Here the CDR3 DNA reads TGTGCCAGCAGCCCAAGGACAGGGGACGGCAATCAGCCCCAGCATTTT. The chain employs TRBV7-2 and TRBJ1-5, with TRBD1 identical over 9 bases. This CDR3 has 16 residues. With 5 bases clipped from V and 2 bases from J, the junction kept 7 bases outside the gene matches. Looked up from germline, CDR1 is SGHTA and CDR2 is FQGNSA.

The table lists this clone with a count of one. The chain employs TRBV5-6 and TRBJ2-5; D is unclear. The germline V and J ends were trimmed by 1 base and 1 base, with 8 bases remaining between them. The CDR3 loop spans 14 amino acids. The germline V gene encodes CDR1 SGHDT and CDR2 YYEEEE. CDR3 amino acids: CASSLWAVQETQYF. CDR3 DNA sequence: TGTGCCAGCAGCTTGTGGGCAGTCCAAGAGACCCAGTACTTC.

In this sample, this clone turned up a few times. The chain couples TRBV11-3 to TRBJ1-6; TRBD1 aligns across 7 bases. CDR3 length: 15 residues. Germline CDR1 reads SGHNT; CDR2 reads YENEEA. V was pared by 4 bases and J by 3 bases, with 3 bases of the junction left unmatched. CDR3 nucleotide sequence: TGTGCCAGCAGCTCTCGGGACAGCTATAATTCACCCCTCCACTTT. Protein: CASSSRDSYNSPLHF.

This clone was counted once. This chain links TRBV6-5 with TRBJ2-7; 7 nucleotides line up with TRBD1. The CDR3 loop spans 14 amino acids. Trimming took 6 bases from V and 1 from J; bases not matched to a gene: 6. Germline CDR1 reads MNHEY; CDR2 reads SVGAGI. The CDR3 is CASSSWDSSYEQYF. The CDR3 DNA is TGTGCCAGCAGCTCCTGGGACAGTTCCTACGAGCAGTACTTC.

The chain recombines TRBV10-3 with TRBJ1-5, with 9 bases identical to TRBD1. With V trimmed by 6 bases and J by 5 bases, 5 bases remained unmatched. The CDR3 runs to 14 residues. Germline V gene data show CDR1 as ENHRY and CDR2 as SYGVKD. The CDR3 loop is CAIRPGQGDQPQHF. DNA of the CDR3: TGTGCCATCAGGCCGGGACAGGGAGATCAGCCCCAGCATTTT.

The rearrangement joins TRBV7-3 to TRBJ2-2, with 9 bases that match TRBD2. CDR1 is SGHTA, CDR2 FQGTGA, per germline. V was clipped by 4 bases and J by 4 bases; unmatched bases: 7. The CDR3 covers 16 residues. This CDR3 reads CASSSRGGLATGELFF. CDR3 coding DNA: TGTGCCAGCAGCTCGCGGGGGGGCTTAGCCACCGGGGAGCTGTTTTTT.